A single sample is the source of the 17 T cell receptor beta chains below, sequenced in a study of blood T cell repertoires in COVID-19. Sequencing was performed with immunoSEQ multiplex PCR; in TCRdb, only in-frame clones are kept and a portion is missing. The sample includes about 40,000 clones, 70% to 85% seen only once; the top ten take roughly 2.7%. What was sequenced was peripheral blood. The receptor source for this set is a woman aged 55-70 years with acute or convalescent COVID-19.

The rearrangement links TRBV5-1 to TRBJ2-7, with a possible D match to TRBD1 (5 bases). This CDR3 spans 12 amino acids. The V end was cut by 5 bases, the J end by 2 bases, with 8 bases between. Per the germline V gene, CDR1 is SGHRS and CDR2 is YFSETQ. In nucleotides, the CDR3 is TGCGCCAGCAGGACAGACACCTACGAGCAGTACTTC. This translates into CASRTDTYEQYF.

The V call is TRBV18, the J call TRBJ1-6; TRBD1 is a possible D gene (6 bases). The CDR3 is 14 amino acids. CDR1 and CDR2 (germline): KGHSH, LQKENI. V dropped 6 bases and J dropped 7 bases, with 13 bases sitting between them. As DNA, the CDR3 is TGTGCCAGCTCCCGACAGGCTCACAATTCACCCCTCCACTTT. This sequence encodes CASSRQAHNSPLHF.

The genes are TRBV11-2 and TRBJ1-1, with 8 bases lining up with TRBD1. The CDR3 consists of 15 residues. Germline-derived CDR1 and CDR2 are SGHAT and FQNNGV. V gave up 5 bases and J gave up 0 bases; unmatched junction bases: 5. The CDR3 nucleotides are TGTGCCAGCAGCACCGGACAGGGACTGAACACTGAAGCTTTCTTT. This codes for CASSTGQGLNTEAFF.

V is TRBV5-4 and J is TRBJ2-4; 8 bases are a match to TRBD2. The V segment lost 0 bases and the J segment 8 bases; nucleotides outside the gene matches: 4. The CDR3 length is 14 residues. CDR1 SGHNT and CDR2 YYREEE come from the germline V gene (reference sequence). CDR3 sequence (DNA): TGTGCCAGCAGCTTGGAGCGGGAGTACGACATTCAGTACTTC. This encodes CASSLEREYDIQYF.

CDR3 bases: TGTGCCAGCAGCCAAGGACAGAGGTACGAGCAGTACTTC. Translated, it gives CASSQGQRYEQYF. The V call is TRBV14, the J call TRBJ2-7, with a possible D match to TRBD1 (5 bases). This CDR3 comprises 13 residues. The ends were cut back, 1 base at V and 4 bases at J, with 8 bases in the middle. Germline V gene data show CDR1 as SGHDN and CDR2 as FVKESK.

The chain links TRBV9 to TRBJ2-3, with 8 bases lining up with TRBD1. This CDR3 comprises 15 residues. J was trimmed by 10 bases and V by 3 bases; bases with no gene match: 13. CDR1 is SGDLS and CDR2 is YYNGEE in the germline V gene. The DNA for the CDR3 is TGTGCCAGCAGCGAGAGTGGACAGGGCGGTTCGGCGCAGTATTTT. It translates to CASSESGQGGSAQYF.

The chain combines TRBV2 with TRBJ1-2, with D maybe TRBD1 (5 bases). The CDR3 consists of 16 residues. Trimming took 6 bases from V and 2 from J, leaving 19 bases between them. Germline loops: CDR1 SNHLY, CDR2 FYNNEI. The CDR3 loop is CASRVQGLGGNYGYTF. The CDR3 nucleotides read TGTGCCAGCAGGGTTCAGGGATTAGGTGGGAACTATGGCTACACCTTC.

The chain carries TRBV20-1 and TRBJ1-2, with D unresolved. Trimming stripped 3 bases from V and 9 bases from J, with 11 bases between. This CDR3 comprises 11 residues. Germline loops: CDR1 DFQATT, CDR2 SNEGSKA (reference sequence). This CDR3 reads CSARWLNSYTF. The CDR3 nucleotides read TGCAGTGCTAGGTGGCTGAATAGCTACACCTTC.

The V call is TRBV3-1 (or the pseudogene TRBV3-2), the J call TRBJ1-1; D gene unclear. From germline, CDR1 is LGHDT and CDR2 YNNKEL (reference sequence). This CDR3 contains 15 residues. The V and J ends lost 1 base and 10 bases respectively, with 19 bases between them. CDR3 in amino acids: CASSQVSPVPIGAFF. The CDR3 DNA is TGTGCCAGCAGCCAAGTATCCCCGGTTCCTATCGGAGCTTTCTTT.

This chain connects TRBV18 to TRBJ1-4, with 7 positions matching TRBD1. V dropped 5 bases and J dropped 0; count of bases not matched to a gene: 3. The CDR3 runs to 15 residues. The germline CDR1 and CDR2 sequences are KGHSH and LQKENI. The CDR3 here is CASSEGAATNEKLFF. The CDR3 DNA sequence: TGTGCCAGCTCAGAGGGGGCTGCAACTAATGAAAAACTGTTTTTT.

The rearrangement links TRBV5-1 to TRBJ1-1, with 7 bases aligning to TRBD1. CDR3 length equals 14 residues. The J segment lost 0 bases and the V segment lost 4 bases, leaving 3 bases of the junction unmatched. Germline CDR1 is SGHRS and CDR2 is YFSETQ. The CDR3 DNA reads as TGCGCCAGCAGCCAGACAGGGATGAACACTGAAGCTTTCTTT. Its translation: CASSQTGMNTEAFF.

This clone was observed a handful of times. This chain links TRBV10-3 with TRBJ2-7; 7 bases align to TRBD1. Per the germline V gene, CDR1 is ENHRY and CDR2 is SYGVKD. V lost 3 bases to trimming and J lost 2 bases; unmatched junction nucleotides: 7. The CDR3 has 15 amino acids. The chain's CDR3 is CAISDSNTGAYEQYF. In nucleotides, the CDR3 is TGTGCCATCAGTGACTCAAATACAGGGGCCTACGAGCAGTACTTC.

The chain links TRBV5-5 to TRBJ2-2; a possible D gene is TRBD1 (6 bases). Germline values: CDR1 SGHKS, CDR2 YYEKEE (reference sequence). The CDR3 is 15 residues long. Trimming shortened V by 0 bases and J by 9 bases, and 15 bases separated the two germline ends. The CDR3 reads CASSLAGTSLRELFF. CDR3 bases: TGTGCCAGCAGCTTGGCGGGGACATCCCTCCGGGAGCTGTTTTTT.

This chain connects TRBV7-2 to TRBJ2-3, with 16 bases that match TRBD2. Germline lookup yields CDR1 SGHTA and CDR2 FQGNSA. The CDR3 runs to 17 residues. Trimming took 6 bases from V and 5 from J; bases not matched to a gene: 8. Here the CDR3 reads CASSPGTSGGAIDTQYF. The CDR3 DNA sequence: TGTGCCAGCAGTCCCGGGACTAGCGGGGGGGCGATAGATACGCAGTATTTT. Full variable domain (missing parts from reference TRBV7-2 and TRBJ2-3): GAGVSQSPSNKVTEKGKDVELRCDPISGHTALYWYRQSLGQGLEFLIYFQGNSAPDKSGLPSDRFSAERTGGSVSTLTIQRTQQEDSAVYLCASSPGTSGGAIDTQYFGPGTRLTVL.

The CDR3 sequence: CASSPRQGLKSEQFF. CDR3 sequence (DNA): TGTGCCAGCAGTCCTAGACAGGGGCTCAAAAGTGAGCAGTTCTTC. The chain joins TRBV6-5 to TRBJ2-1, with 8 bases identical to TRBD1. The germline CDR1 and CDR2 sequences are MNHEY and SVGAGI. The CDR3 sequence is 15 residues long. After removal of 5 bases from V and 9 bases from J, the junction contained 12 bases not matched to a gene.

The genes are TRBV28 and TRBJ1-6; no clear D. Germline lookup yields CDR1 MDHEN and CDR2 SYDVKM. V was trimmed by 5 bases and J by 0 bases, leaving 11 bases between them. This CDR3 comprises 16 residues. CDR3 sequence reads: CASSHRRSSYNSPLHF. The DNA of the CDR3 is TGTGCCAGCAGTCACCGACGGAGCTCCTATAATTCACCCCTCCACTTT.

The V call is TRBV4-2, the J call TRBJ2-3; 8 nucleotides agree with TRBD2. This CDR3 region has 14 residues. The germline CDR1 and CDR2 sequences are LGHNA and YNFKEQ. With V trimmed by 0 bases and J by 9 bases, 5 bases remained unmatched. CDR3 in amino acids: CASSQDYGTRTQYF. DNA of the CDR3: TGTGCCAGCAGCCAAGACTATGGGACTAGGACGCAGTATTTT.